This TCR beta chain was recorded in a study of shared clonotypes between healthy human individuals. Researchers partitioned CD4+ cells into CD45RA+ naive and CD45RA-negative memory subsets. The table came from immunoSEQ multiplex PCR; TCRdb's copy has only in-frame clones and leaves some out. The sample has a few million clones, over 90% seen once. On this clone itself: Its antigen is currently unknown.

Whole-study results and caveats: Sampling included only blood; tissue repertoires likely differ.

This receptor was obtained from a man younger than 35 in good health. Some clones in this sample may be carry-over from other donors' samples. Sample: naive CD4+ T cells from PBMCs. The subset here: CD45RA+ positively selected.

CDR3 bases: TGCAGCGTTGGGGGTGACTACGAGCAGTACTTC. It specifies CSVGGDYEQYF. The chain carries TRBV29-1 and TRBJ2-7, with D unclear. The germline gives CDR1 SQVTM, CDR2 ANQGSEA. The CDR3 has 11 amino acids. V was pared by 4 bases and J by 3 bases, with 7 bases between.